Sequencing of this T cell receptor beta chain was carried out in a study of blood T cell repertoires in COVID-19. In the study overall: Nucleic acid was either cDNA or gDNA, and it came from T cells, B-cell-depleted T cells, or PBMCs.

The CDR3 runs 11 residues. Germline CDR1 reads MDHEN; CDR2 reads SYDVKM. V was cut by 5 bases and J by 2 bases, with 4 bases left in between. In the source study's methods: How many nucleated cells were present was estimated from reference gene primer amplification. Some clones are missing from TCRdb's copy, which holds only in-frame ones; the method was immunoSEQ multiplex PCR. That table supplies the V and J calls and clone size; D and trimming were determined from the DNA. The sample has under 200,000 clones; 80% to 90% are singletons. The chain recombines TRBV28 with TRBJ2-7; no reliable D call. The sequenced material came from peripheral blood. This clonotype was obtained from a woman aged 50 to 65 with COVID-19, enrolled during active disease. CDR3 residues: CASSNTYEQYF. Written as DNA, the CDR3 is TGTGCCAGCAGTAATACCTACGAGCAGTACTTC.